A selection of T cell receptor beta chains follows, all from one sample in a study of cytomegalovirus exposure and HLA in healthy donors. Data came from immunoSEQ multiplex PCR; TCRdb stores just in-frame clones and leaves some out. The data show about 130,000 clones, roughly 84% seen once. The sample consisted of PBMCs. The receptors shown here come from a man aged 45-60 years in good health and CMV-seronegative. Each CDR3 is given with its conserved first and last residue. D genes are given only for firm matches. Rows may omit the clone size; those that give it use once, few, many or a size class.

j_gene	v_gene	abundance	d_gene	len	CDR3nt	CDR3aa
TRBJ1-2	TRBV2	NA	NA	15	TGTGCCAGCAGTGAATGGGCTCAGGGGCTTGATGGCTACACCTTC	CASSEWAQGLDGYTF
TRBJ2-5	TRBV7-7	once	NA	14	TGTGCTAGCAGCTTAGGGCCGATGCAAGAGACCCAGTACTTC	CASSLGPMQETQYF
TRBJ1-4	TRBV9	NA	NA	14	TGTGCCAGCAGCGCTGACCAGCGTAATGAAAAACTGTTTTTT	CASSADQRNEKLFF
TRBJ1-2	TRBV6-5	NA	NA	13	TGTGCCAGCAGTCCTGGACAGAAATATGGCTACACCTTC	CASSPGQKYGYTF
TRBJ1-3	TRBV15	NA	TRBD1	16	TGTGCCACCAGCCTTGGGACAGGGGTAAAAGGAAACACCATATATTTT	CATSLGTGVKGNTIYF
TRBJ1-5	TRBV6-1	NA	NA	14	TGTGCCAGCAGTGAAAGAGCCGGGAATCAGCCCCAGCATTTT	CASSERAGNQPQHF
TRBJ2-7	TRBV6-9	NA	TRBD1	13	TGTGCCAGCAGTTGGACAGGGGACTACGAGCAGTACTTC	CASSWTGDYEQYF
TRBJ1-6	TRBV4-2	NA	NA	17	TGTGCCAGCAGCCAAGTCGGTCGCAGGGCTATTAATTCACCCCTCCACTTT	CASSQVGRRAINSPLHF
TRBJ1-1	TRBV5-4	NA	TRBD1	13	TGTGCCAGCACTACGGACAGGGCCACTGAAGCTTTCTTT	CASTTDRATEAFF
TRBJ1-4	TRBV18	NA	TRBD1	15	TGTGCCAGCTCACTGCCAGGGGGCGCCTTAGAAAAACTGTTTTTT	CASSLPGGALEKLFF
TRBJ1-1	TRBV19	NA	NA	13	TGTGCCAGTAGTATTGCAACAGACACTGAAGCTTTCTTT	CASSIATDTEAFF
TRBJ2-3	TRBV30	few	TRBD1	15	TGTGCCTGGAGTTGGGGAACAGGGGGCACAGATACGCAGTATTTT	CAWSWGTGGTDTQYF
TRBJ2-7	TRBV29-1	NA	NA	14	TGCAGCGTAGGGACAACCACAACGACCTACGAGCAGTACTTC	CSVGTTTTTYEQYF
TRBJ2-2	TRBV5-1	NA	TRBD1	15	TGCGCCAGCAGCTTGATAGGGGGCGATACCGGGGAGCTGTTTTTT	CASSLIGGDTGELFF
TRBJ2-3	TRBV5-6	NA	TRBD2	14	TGTGCCAGCAGCATCGGGGGGGTGGGAGATACGCAGTATTTT	CASSIGGVGDTQYF
TRBJ2-5	TRBV10-1	NA	NA	13	TGCGCCAGCAGATTGGACAGCCAAGAGACCCAGTACTTC	CASRLDSQETQYF
TRBJ2-1	TRBV7-9	NA	TRBD1	13	TGTGCCAGCAGTGGGACAGCCTACAATGAGCAGTTCTTC	CASSGTAYNEQFF
TRBJ2-5	TRBV4-1	once	NA	16	TGCGCCAGCAGCCAAGGTGGGGGGGGGCTTGGGGAGACCCAGTACTTC	CASSQGGGGLGETQYF
TRBJ1-4	TRBV5-1	NA	TRBD1	18	TGCGCCAGCAGACAACGGGGGACCGGGACAGGGGTCGATGAAAAACTGTTTTTT	CASRQRGTGTGVDEKLFF
TRBJ1-1	TRBV6-5	few	NA	13	TGTGCCAGCAGTTATCAGGGTCTATCTGAAGCTTTCTTT	CASSYQGLSEAFF
TRBJ2-7	TRBV9	NA	NA	14	TGTGCCAGCAGCTCCCGACATGAGCCCTACGAGCAGTACTTC	CASSSRHEPYEQYF
TRBJ2-2	TRBV18	NA	NA	15	TGTGCCAGCTCACCAAGGGACACCTCCACCGGGGAGCTGTTTTTT	CASSPRDTSTGELFF
TRBJ2-7	TRBV19	NA	NA	13	TGTGCCAGTAGTACTGCAATGGGGGGCGAGCAGTACTTC	CASSTAMGGEQYF
TRBJ2-1	TRBV27	NA	NA	13	TGTGCCAGCAGTTTGGCAGGACCCAGGGGGCAGTTCTTC	CASSLAGPRGQFF
TRBJ2-5	TRBV7-9	NA	TRBD2	17	TGTGCCAGCAGACGGACTAGCGGGGGTAGGGATGGAGAGACCCAGTACTTC	CASRRTSGGRDGETQYF
TRBJ1-5	TRBV9	NA	TRBD1	15	TGTGCCAGCAGCCCGGGGACAGGGACTAATCAGCCCCAGCATTTT	CASSPGTGTNQPQHF
TRBJ1-1	TRBV2	NA	TRBD1	14	TGTGCCAGCAGCCGCGACAGGGTAGACACTGAAGCTTTCTTT	CASSRDRVDTEAFF
TRBJ2-3	TRBV4-3	few	TRBD2	18	TGCGCCAGCAGCCACGCTACTAGCGGGGGGGTCGTAGCAGATACGCAGTATTTT	CASSHATSGGVVADTQYF
TRBJ1-2	TRBV11-2	NA	TRBD1	13	TGTGCCAGCAGCTTTAGACAGGGAGATGGCTACACCTTC	CASSFRQGDGYTF
TRBJ1-4	TRBV18	NA	TRBD1	16	TGTGCCAGCTCACTACTACAGGGGCGGACTAATGAAAAACTGTTTTTT	CASSLLQGRTNEKLFF
TRBJ1-1	TRBV30	NA	NA	14	TGTGCCTGGAGGGCAGGTAATTGGGTCACTGAAGCTTTCTTT	CAWRAGNWVTEAFF
TRBJ2-3	TRBV19	NA	TRBD2	15	TGTGCCAGTAAAGGAGGGCGGGGGGATAGAGATACGCAGTATTTT	CASKGGRGDRDTQYF
TRBJ1-5	TRBV6-5	NA	NA	15	TGTGCCAGCAGTTACTCTGCAGGGATAAATCAGCCCCAGCATTTT	CASSYSAGINQPQHF
TRBJ1-6	TRBV6-1	NA	NA	18	TGTGCCAGCAGTGACCTCAGGGGAGGGATCGCCTATAATTCACCCCTCCACTTT	CASSDLRGGIAYNSPLHF
TRBJ2-2	TRBV5-8	NA	NA	15	TGTGCCAGCAGCAGCTACGGGGGGCCGATCGGGGAGCTGTTTTTT	CASSSYGGPIGELFF
TRBJ1-4	TRBV5-8	NA	NA	12	TGTGCCAGCAGCTGGAGCAATGAAAAACTGTTTTTT	CASSWSNEKLFF
TRBJ2-4	TRBV5-1	few	NA	15	TGCGCCAGCAGCCAAACACCGCTAGCCAAAAACATTCAGTACTTC	CASSQTPLAKNIQYF
TRBJ1-1	TRBV6-5	NA	TRBD1	15	TGTGCCAGCAGCCAAGACAGGGGGCTGTACACTGAAGCTTTCTTT	CASSQDRGLYTEAFF
TRBJ2-1	TRBV9	NA	NA	17	TGTGCCAGCAGCGTAGAGGTGAGGAAGGGGATCTACAATGAGCAGTTCTTC	CASSVEVRKGIYNEQFF
TRBJ1-2	TRBV5-1	NA	NA	14	TGCGCCAGCAGCGGAACAGTAGGTGCCTATGGCTACACCTTC	CASSGTVGAYGYTF